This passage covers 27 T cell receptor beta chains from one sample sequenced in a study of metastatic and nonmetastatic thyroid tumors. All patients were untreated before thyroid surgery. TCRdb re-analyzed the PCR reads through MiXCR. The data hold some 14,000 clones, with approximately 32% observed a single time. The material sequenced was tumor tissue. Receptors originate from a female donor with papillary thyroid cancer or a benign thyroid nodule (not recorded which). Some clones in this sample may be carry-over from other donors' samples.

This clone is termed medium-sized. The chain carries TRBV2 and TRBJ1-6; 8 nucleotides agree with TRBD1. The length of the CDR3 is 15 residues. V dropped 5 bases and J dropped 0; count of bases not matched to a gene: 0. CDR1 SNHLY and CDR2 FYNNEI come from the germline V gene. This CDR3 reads CASSTGGSYNSPLHF. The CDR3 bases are TGTGCCAGCAGTACAGGGGGCTCCTATAATTCACCCCTCCACTTT.

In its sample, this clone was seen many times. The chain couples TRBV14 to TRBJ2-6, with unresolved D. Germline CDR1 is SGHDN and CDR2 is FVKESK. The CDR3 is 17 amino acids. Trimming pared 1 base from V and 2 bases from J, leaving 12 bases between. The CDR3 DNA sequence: TGTGCCAGCAGCCAAGGACGGCCCCTGGCTGGGGCCAACGTCCTGACTTTC. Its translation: CASSQGRPLAGANVLTF.

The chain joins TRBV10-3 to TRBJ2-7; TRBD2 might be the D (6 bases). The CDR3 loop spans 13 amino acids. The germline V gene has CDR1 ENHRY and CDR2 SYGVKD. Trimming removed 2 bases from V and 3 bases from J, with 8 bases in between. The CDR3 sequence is CAISEREFYEQYF. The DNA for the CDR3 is TGTGCCATCAGTGAGCGGGAGTTCTACGAGCAGTACTTC.

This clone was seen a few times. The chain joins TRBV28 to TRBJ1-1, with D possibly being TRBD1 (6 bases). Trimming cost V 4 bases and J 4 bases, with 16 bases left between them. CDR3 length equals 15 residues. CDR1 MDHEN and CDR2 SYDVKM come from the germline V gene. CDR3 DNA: TGTGCCAGCAGTTCGTTAACAGGGATACCCACTGAAGCTTTCTTT. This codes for CASSSLTGIPTEAFF.

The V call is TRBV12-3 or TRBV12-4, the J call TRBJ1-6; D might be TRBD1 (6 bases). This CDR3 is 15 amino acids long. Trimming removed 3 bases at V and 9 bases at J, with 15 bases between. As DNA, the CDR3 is TGTGCCAGCAGTTTTGTCAGGGGCGGAGGTTCACCCCTCCACTTT. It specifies CASSFVRGGGSPLHF.

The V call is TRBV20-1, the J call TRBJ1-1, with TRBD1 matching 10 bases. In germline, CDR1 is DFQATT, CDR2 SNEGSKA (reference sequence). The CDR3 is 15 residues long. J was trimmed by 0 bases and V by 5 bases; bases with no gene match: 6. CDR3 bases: TGCAGTGCTGGGGGGACAGGGGCGCTGAACACTGAAGCTTTCTTT. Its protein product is CSAGGTGALNTEAFF.

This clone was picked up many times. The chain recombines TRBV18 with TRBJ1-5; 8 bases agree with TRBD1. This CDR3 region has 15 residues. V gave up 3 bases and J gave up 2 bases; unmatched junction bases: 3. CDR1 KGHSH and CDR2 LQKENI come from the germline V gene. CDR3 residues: CASSPTGDGNQPQHF. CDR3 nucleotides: TGTGCCAGCTCACCGACAGGGGATGGCAATCAGCCCCAGCATTTT.

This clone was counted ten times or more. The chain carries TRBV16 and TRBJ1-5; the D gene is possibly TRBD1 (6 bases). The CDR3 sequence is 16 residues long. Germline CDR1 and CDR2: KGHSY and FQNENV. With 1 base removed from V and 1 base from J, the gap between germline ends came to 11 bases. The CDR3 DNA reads TGTGCCAGCAGCCAATTTGGGGGCCTGAGCAATCAGCCCCAGCATTTT. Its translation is CASSQFGGLSNQPQHF.

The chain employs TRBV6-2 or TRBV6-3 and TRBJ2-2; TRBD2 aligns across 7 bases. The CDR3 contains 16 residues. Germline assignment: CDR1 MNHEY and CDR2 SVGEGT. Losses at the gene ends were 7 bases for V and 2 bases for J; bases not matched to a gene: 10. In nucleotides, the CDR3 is TGTGCCAGCACCGGAGGCGGGAGTGGTAACACCGGGGAGCTGTTTTTT. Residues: CASTGGGSGNTGELFF.

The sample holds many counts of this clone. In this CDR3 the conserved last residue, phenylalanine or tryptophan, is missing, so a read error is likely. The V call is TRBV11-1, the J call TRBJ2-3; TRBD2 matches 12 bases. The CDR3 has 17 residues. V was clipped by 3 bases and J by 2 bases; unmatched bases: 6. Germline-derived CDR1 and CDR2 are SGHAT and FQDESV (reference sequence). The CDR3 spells CASSFSGLAGLTDTQYL. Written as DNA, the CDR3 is TGTGCCAGCAGCTTCTCGGGACTAGCGGGCCTCACAGATACGCAGTATCTT.

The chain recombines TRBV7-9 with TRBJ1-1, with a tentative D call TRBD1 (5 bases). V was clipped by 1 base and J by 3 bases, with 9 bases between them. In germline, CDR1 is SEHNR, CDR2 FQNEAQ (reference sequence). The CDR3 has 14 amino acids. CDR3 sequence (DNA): TGTGCCAGCAGCTTAGGACAGAGCCACACTGAAGCTTTCTTT. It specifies CASSLGQSHTEAFF.

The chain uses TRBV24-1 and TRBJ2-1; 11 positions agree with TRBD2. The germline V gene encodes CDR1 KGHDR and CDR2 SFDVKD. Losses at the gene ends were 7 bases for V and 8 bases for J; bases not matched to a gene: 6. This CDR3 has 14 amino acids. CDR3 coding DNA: TGTGCCACCAGACTAGCGGGAGACAGTGATGAGCAGTTCTTC. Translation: CATRLAGDSDEQFF.

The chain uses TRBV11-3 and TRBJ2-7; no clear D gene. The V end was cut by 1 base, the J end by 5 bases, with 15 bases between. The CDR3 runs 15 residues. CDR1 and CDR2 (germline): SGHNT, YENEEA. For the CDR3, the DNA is TGTGCCAGCAGCTTAGCCAGTGCCCCCATGAACGAGCAGTACTTC. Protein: CASSLASAPMNEQYF.

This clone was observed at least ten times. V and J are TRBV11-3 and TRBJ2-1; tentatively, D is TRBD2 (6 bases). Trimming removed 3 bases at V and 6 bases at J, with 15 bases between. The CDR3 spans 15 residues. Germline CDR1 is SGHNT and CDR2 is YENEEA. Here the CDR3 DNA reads TGTGCCAGCAGCTTGAAGCGGGCCCGAGGCAATGAGCAGTTCTTC. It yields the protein CASSLKRARGNEQFF.

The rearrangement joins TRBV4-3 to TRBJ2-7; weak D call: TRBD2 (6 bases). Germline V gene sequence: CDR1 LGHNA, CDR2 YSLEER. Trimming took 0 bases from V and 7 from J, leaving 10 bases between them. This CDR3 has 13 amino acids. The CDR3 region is CASSQEGGWEQYF. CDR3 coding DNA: TGCGCCAGCAGCCAAGAAGGAGGGTGGGAGCAGTACTTC.

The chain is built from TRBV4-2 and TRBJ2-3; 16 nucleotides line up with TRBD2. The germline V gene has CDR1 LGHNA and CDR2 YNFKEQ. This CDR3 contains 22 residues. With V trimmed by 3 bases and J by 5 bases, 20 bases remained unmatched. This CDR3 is CASSHLNLVPGLAGGPGDTQYF. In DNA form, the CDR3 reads TGTGCCAGCAGCCACCTGAATCTGGTCCCGGGACTAGCGGGAGGGCCGGGAGATACGCAGTATTTT.

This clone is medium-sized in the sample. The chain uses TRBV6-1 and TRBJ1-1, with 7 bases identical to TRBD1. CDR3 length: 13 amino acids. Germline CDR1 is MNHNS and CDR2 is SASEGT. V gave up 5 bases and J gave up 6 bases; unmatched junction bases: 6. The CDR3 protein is CASSPRGASEAFF. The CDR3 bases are TGTGCCAGCAGTCCCAGGGGGGCGTCTGAAGCTTTCTTT.

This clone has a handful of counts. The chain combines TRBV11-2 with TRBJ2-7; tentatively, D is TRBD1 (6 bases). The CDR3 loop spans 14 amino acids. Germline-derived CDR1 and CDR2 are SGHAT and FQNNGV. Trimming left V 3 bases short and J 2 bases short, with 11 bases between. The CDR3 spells CASSLMGQTYEQYF. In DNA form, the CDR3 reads TGTGCCAGCAGCTTGATGGGACAAACCTACGAGCAGTACTTC. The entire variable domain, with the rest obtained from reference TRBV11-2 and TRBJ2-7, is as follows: EAGVAQSPRYKIIEKRQSVAFWCNPISGHATLYWYQQILGQGPKLLIQFQNNGVVDDSQLPKDRFSAERLKGVDSTLKIQPAKLEDSAVYLCASSLMGQTYEQYFGPGTRLTVT.

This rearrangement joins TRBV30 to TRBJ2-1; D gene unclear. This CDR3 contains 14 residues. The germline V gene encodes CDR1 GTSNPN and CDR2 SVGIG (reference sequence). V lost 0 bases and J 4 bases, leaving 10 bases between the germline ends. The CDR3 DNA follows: TGTGCCTGGAGTGTAGGGCTGGGGTACAATGAGCAGTTCTTC. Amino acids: CAWSVGLGYNEQFF.

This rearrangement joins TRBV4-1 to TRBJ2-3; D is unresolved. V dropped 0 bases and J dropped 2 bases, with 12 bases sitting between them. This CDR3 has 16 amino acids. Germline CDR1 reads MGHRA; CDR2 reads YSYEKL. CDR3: CASSQENGPHTDTQYF. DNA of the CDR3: TGCGCCAGCAGCCAAGAGAATGGCCCCCACACAGATACGCAGTATTTT.

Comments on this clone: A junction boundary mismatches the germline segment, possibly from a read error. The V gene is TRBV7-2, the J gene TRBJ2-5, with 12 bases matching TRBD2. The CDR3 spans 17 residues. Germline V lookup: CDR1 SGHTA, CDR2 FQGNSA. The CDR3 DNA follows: TGTGCCAGCAGCCCAAGACTAGCGGGAGTGTCCCGAGAGACACAGTACTTC. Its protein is CASSPRLAGVSRETQYF.

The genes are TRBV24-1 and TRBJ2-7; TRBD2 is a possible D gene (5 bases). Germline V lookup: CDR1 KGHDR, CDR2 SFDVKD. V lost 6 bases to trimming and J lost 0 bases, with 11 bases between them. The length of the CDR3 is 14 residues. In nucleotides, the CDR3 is TGTGCCACCAGTAAAGCTGGGAGCTCCTACGAGCAGTACTTC. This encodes CATSKAGSSYEQYF.

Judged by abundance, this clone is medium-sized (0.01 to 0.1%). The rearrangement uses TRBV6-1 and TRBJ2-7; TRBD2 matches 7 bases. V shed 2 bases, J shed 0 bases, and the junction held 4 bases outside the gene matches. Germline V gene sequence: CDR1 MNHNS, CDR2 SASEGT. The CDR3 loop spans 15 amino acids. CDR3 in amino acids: CASSEQGGSSYEQYF. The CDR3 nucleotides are TGTGCCAGCAGTGAACAGGGCGGGAGCTCCTACGAGCAGTACTTC.

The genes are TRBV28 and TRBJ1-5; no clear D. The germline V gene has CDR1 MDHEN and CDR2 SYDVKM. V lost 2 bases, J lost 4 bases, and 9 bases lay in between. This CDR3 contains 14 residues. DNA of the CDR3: TGTGCCAGCAGTTTAATACACCGGAATCAGCCCCAGCATTTT. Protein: CASSLIHRNQPQHF.

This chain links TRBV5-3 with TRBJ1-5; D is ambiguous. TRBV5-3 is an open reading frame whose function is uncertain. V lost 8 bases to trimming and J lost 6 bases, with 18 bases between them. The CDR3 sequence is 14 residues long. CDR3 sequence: CASSHVSTGQPQHF. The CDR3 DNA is TGTGCCAGTAGCCACGTATCGACGGGTCAGCCCCAGCATTTT.

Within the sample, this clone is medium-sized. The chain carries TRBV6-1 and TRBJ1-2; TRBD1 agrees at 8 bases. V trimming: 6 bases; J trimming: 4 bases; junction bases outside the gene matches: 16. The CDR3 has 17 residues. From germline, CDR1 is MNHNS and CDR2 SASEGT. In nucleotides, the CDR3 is TGTGCCAGCAGGCGGCCCTACTTGGGACAGGCAGCCTATGGCTACACCTTC. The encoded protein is CASRRPYLGQAAYGYTF.

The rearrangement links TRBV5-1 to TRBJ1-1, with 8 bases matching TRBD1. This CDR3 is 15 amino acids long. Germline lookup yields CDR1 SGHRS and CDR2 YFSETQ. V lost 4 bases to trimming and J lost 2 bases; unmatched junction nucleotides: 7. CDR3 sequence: CASSDRTGNNTEAFF. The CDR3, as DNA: TGCGCCAGCAGCGATCGGACAGGGAACAACACTGAAGCTTTCTTT.